This T cell receptor (beta chain) emerged from a study of blood T cells in healthy people across ages. Findings and caveats of the study: A greater number of naive CD4+ cells and higher diversity distinguished long-lived donors from aged donors.

Turning to this clonotype: Its specificity is unknown.

The second PCR ran roughly 6 to 11 cycles with a sample-barcoded 5' primer and J-beta primers. Every single cDNA molecule received a tag from a template-switch adaptor with 12 random nucleotides. Every sample gave at least 2.5 million paired-end reads containing CDR3. Each CDR3 protein gets one entry after TCRdb re-called the 5' RACE reads with MiXCR. Of hundreds of thousands of distinct CDR3 sequences listed, 40% to 55% are singletons. The study recruited healthy Caucasian donors from Russia who were aged about 6 to 95. The specimen sequenced was blood. The sequence was obtained from an elderly man in good health.

In DNA, the CDR3 is TGTGCCATCAGTGAGTCGGGACGACTACGGGGGTCCTACGAGCAGTACTTC. Translating it yields CAISESGRLRGSYEQYF. The V gene is TRBV10-3, the J gene TRBJ2-7; possible D gene TRBD2, 6 bases. The V end lost 0 bases, the J end lost 1 base, and 16 bases lay between the germline ends. CDR1 is ENHRY, CDR2 SYGVKD, per germline. The CDR3 loop spans 17 amino acids.